This T cell receptor (beta chain) was identified in a study of vaccination effects on CD4 cells after COVID-19. Study-wide context: Each person got two doses of an mRNA SARS-CoV-2 vaccine, BNT162b2 or mRNA-1273. A couple of convalescent donors provided samples 16 days and one week before vaccination.

Only in-frame clones appear in the TCRdb table, and some are missing; sequencing was by immunoSEQ multiplex PCR. This sample has about 45,000 clones, with 75% found just once. About this clone: Its cognate antigen is unknown.

There are 14 residues in the CDR3. Deletions cut 5 bases from V and 3 bases from J, with 12 bases between. CDR1 is SGHAT and CDR2 is FQNNGV in the germline V gene. Antigen-specific CD4+ T cells were first expanded with viral peptide pools by the ViraFEST assay and only then sequenced. Once cultured for approximately eleven days, the cells underwent separation to obtain CD4+ T cells. Convalescent patients had PCR-confirmed SARS-CoV-2 infection between March and December 2020. This chain links TRBV11-2 with TRBJ2-3, with D unresolved. Source: CD4+ T cells from PBMCs cultured with a peptide pool, taken before COVID-19 vaccination. The clonotype originates from a human donor who had a prior SARS-CoV-2 infection. The CDR3 loop is CASSPPTRTDTQYF. Written as DNA, the CDR3 is TGTGCCAGCAGCCCTCCGACACGAACAGATACGCAGTATTTT.